Listed here is a single T cell receptor beta chain. Its antigen remains unknown. The Oncomine TCR Beta short-read assay sequenced DNA from cultured CD4+ T cells. MiXCR was run by TCRdb on the PCR reads, yielding one entry per CDR3 protein. The table records approximately 14,000 distinct CDR3 sequences, approximately 30% of them present only once. Trimming removed 5 bases at V and 0 bases at J, with 11 bases between. CDR1 and CDR2 (germline): MNHNS, SASEGT. The CDR3 consists of 16 residues. These data come from a study of vaccination and CD4 T cells after COVID-19. Study conclusions and caveats: Median counts of SARS-CoV-2-reactive clonotypes increased from about 20 to 38; this difference was not significant.

Treatment specified: approximately nine-day PBMC culture with coronavirus spike peptide pools or control peptides (ViraFEST assay). Via ViraFEST, peptide pools expanded antigen-specific T cells before TCR sequencing. The clonotype was recovered from a human donor with COVID-19. Sequencing used cultured CD4+ T cells from blood. The V call is TRBV6-1, the J call TRBJ2-6; no reliable D call. CDR3: CASSRDTVSGANVLTF. The CDR3 DNA follows: TGTGCCAGCAGTCGAGATACAGTCTCTGGGGCCAACGTCCTGACTTTC.